This T cell receptor (beta chain) was documented in a study of OX40 agonist ivuxolimab in advanced cancers. Study background: The diagnoses of dose-escalation patients were hepatocellular carcinoma, melanoma, renal cell or head and neck cancer.

As to this clone: Its specificity is unknown.

Measured with immunoSEQ multiplex PCR; TCRdb has only the in-frame clones, and not every one. The sample holds around 18,000 clones; around 85% are singletons and the top ten take 25% to 30%. CDR3 length: 13 amino acids. Trimming shortened V by 4 bases and J by 0 bases, and 9 bases separated the two germline ends. CDR1 is SQVTM and CDR2 is ANQGSEA in the germline V gene. Study-wide findings and caveats: A proportion of nonresponders additionally exhibited low normalized T-cell clonal expansion. In the 0.1 to 3.0 mg/kg range, CD4+ and CD8+ blood T cells had expanded clonally by week 6. On average, CD8+ T cells had more expanded clones than CD4+.

This specimen consisted of CD4+ or CD8+ T cells sorted from blood, obtained in a trial of the OX40 agonist ivuxolimab. The gene calls are TRBV29-1 and TRBJ1-1; a possible D gene is TRBD1 (6 bases). The receptor was isolated from an adult with an advanced solid tumor such as melanoma, head and neck, liver or kidney cancer. CDR3 region: CSVVGGVNTEAFF. The DNA for the CDR3 is TGCAGCGTTGTAGGGGGAGTGAACACTGAAGCTTTCTTT.